The rows below give T cell receptor beta chains drawn from one sample of a study of blood T cell repertoires in COVID-19. Sequencing used immunoSEQ multiplex PCR; TCRdb keeps in-frame clones, though not all of them. The data show 350,000 to 450,000 clones, around 91% seen once. Sequencing was done on a sample of peripheral blood. Receptors were obtained from a middle-aged woman with COVID-19, enrolled during active disease. Each CDR3 is given with its conserved first and last residue. The order of the fields is clone size, V gene, D gene, J gene, CDR3 DNA, CDR3 protein. The D gene is left open where the match is weak. Where a row states a size, it is once, few, many or the class of an expanded clone; other rows omit it.

>NA|TRBV3-1/TRBV3-2|TRBD1|TRBJ1-2
TGTGCCAGCAGCCTCTGGGACAGGGCTAACTATGGCTACACCTTC
CASSLWDRANYGYTF
>NA|TRBV7-9|NA|TRBJ1-5
TGTGCCAGCAGCCCCGCCGGTGATCAGCCCCAGCATTTT
CASSPAGDQPQHF
>NA|TRBV25-1|NA|TRBJ2-7
TGTGCCAGCAGTGAAGCGAGGAGGGGCGAGCAGTACTTC
CASSEARRGEQYF
>NA|TRBV5-1|NA|TRBJ2-1
TGCGCCAGCAGCTCTGCAGGGACCTACAATGAGCAGTTCTTC
CASSSAGTYNEQFF
>NA|TRBV7-2|TRBD1|TRBJ2-7
TGTGCCAGCAGCCCGGCCGGGACAGGGTTATACGAGCAGTACTTC
CASSPAGTGLYEQYF
>NA|TRBV5-4|NA|TRBJ1-6
TGTGCCAGCAGCTTTAAAGGGGCGGAGAATTCACCCCTCCACTTT
CASSFKGAENSPLHF
>NA|TRBV5-1|TRBD1|TRBJ2-3
TGCGCCAGCAGCCGTCCGGGACAGGGGGTAGATACGCAGTATTTT
CASSRPGQGVDTQYF
>NA|TRBV2|TRBD1|TRBJ1-1
TGTGCCAGCACCCGGGACAGGGGTAACACTGAAGCTTTCTTT
CASTRDRGNTEAFF
>NA|TRBV3-1/TRBV3-2|TRBD2|TRBJ2-1
TGTGCCAGCAGCCTGGGGGGACTAGATTCCAATGAGCAGTTCTTC
CASSLGGLDSNEQFF
>once|TRBV3-1/TRBV3-2|NA|TRBJ1-2
TGTGCCAGCAGCCAAGATGGCGGACTTTATGGCTACACCTTC
CASSQDGGLYGYTF
>NA|TRBV29-1|NA|TRBJ1-2
TGCAGCGGGGCAGGGGATGATGGCTACACCTTC
CSGAGDDGYTF
>once|TRBV2|NA|TRBJ2-7
TGTGCCAGCAGTGAGTATGCGTACGAGCAGTACTTC
CASSEYAYEQYF
>NA|TRBV29-1|NA|TRBJ1-1
TGCAGCGTTGAAGGCGACAGGCGGTTGAACACTGAAGCTTTCTTT
CSVEGDRRLNTEAFF
>NA|TRBV11-2|TRBD1|TRBJ1-2
TGTGCCAGCAGCTTAGATTGGAGGGACAGCTATGGCTACACCTTC
CASSLDWRDSYGYTF
>NA|TRBV19|NA|TRBJ2-3
TGTGCCAGTAGTATAGGAACTAGCTGGGGCACAGATACGCAGTATTTT
CASSIGTSWGTDTQYF
>few|TRBV5-4|TRBD2|TRBJ2-1
TGTGCCAGCAGCTTGCGGACTAGCGGAGATTACAATGAGCAGTTCTTC
CASSLRTSGDYNEQFF
>NA|TRBV19|NA|TRBJ2-2
TGTGCCAGTAGTCCACGGGGGATGACCGGGGAGCTGTTTTTT
CASSPRGMTGELFF
>NA|TRBV4-2|TRBD1|TRBJ1-6
TGTGCCAGCAGCCGAGAGGGGGCCCCTAGCAATTCACCCCTCCACTTT
CASSREGAPSNSPLHF
>NA|TRBV6-2/TRBV6-3|TRBD1|TRBJ2-2
TGTGCCAGCAGTCTGAGCCGGGACAGGGCAAACACCGGGGAGCTGTTTTTT
CASSLSRDRANTGELFF
>NA|TRBV6-2/TRBV6-3|TRBD2|TRBJ2-3
TGTGCCAGCAGTTCCCGGACTAGCGGTTACACAGATACGCAGTATTTT
CASSSRTSGYTDTQYF
>NA|TRBV28|TRBD1|TRBJ2-3
TGTGCCAGCAGTCCTGGACAGGGTACAGATACGCAGTATTTT
CASSPGQGTDTQYF
>NA|TRBV2|NA|TRBJ1-2
TGTGCCAGCAGTGAAATGGCAGGGGCGGAAATCTATGGCTACACCTTC
CASSEMAGAEIYGYTF
>NA|TRBV5-1|NA|TRBJ2-3
TGCGCCAGCAGCTTTGTCCCCCCGGGGGTTGTGACAGATACGCAGTATTTT
CASSFVPPGVVTDTQYF
>NA|TRBV27|NA|TRBJ2-1
TGTGCCAGCAGTTCGGGACTCCTGGGCAATGAGCAGTTCTTC
CASSSGLLGNEQFF
>NA|TRBV7-6|TRBD1|TRBJ1-1
TGTGCCAGCAGCCATGGGGACAGGGGATGGTTTACTGAAGCTTTCTTT
CASSHGDRGWFTEAFF
>NA|TRBV7-2|NA|TRBJ2-7
TGTGCCAGCAGCTTAGCGGTGTGGGCCCTTGCTTCCTACGAGCAGTACTTC
CASSLAVWALASYEQYF
>NA|TRBV29-1|TRBD1|TRBJ1-6
TGCAGCGTCTTACAGGGGGTAAATTCACCCCTCCACTTT
CSVLQGVNSPLHF
>NA|TRBV18|TRBD1|TRBJ1-5
TGTGCCAGCTCACCACGGGGACAGGGTGGTCAGCCCCAGCATTTT
CASSPRGQGGQPQHF
>NA|TRBV4-3|NA|TRBJ1-1
TGCGCCAGCAGCCAAGATAACAGACCCACTGAAGCTTTCTTT
CASSQDNRPTEAFF
>NA|TRBV5-4|NA|TRBJ1-1
TGTGCCAGCAGCTTGGACATACTGAACACTGAAGCTTTCTTT
CASSLDILNTEAFF
>NA|TRBV9|TRBD1|TRBJ1-4
TGTGCCAGCAGCGTAGATTTCAGGGGGGCTTATGAAAAACTGTTTTTT
CASSVDFRGAYEKLFF
>NA|TRBV7-9|NA|TRBJ1-5
TGTGCCAGCAGCCGGGACATCCTTAATCAGCCCCAGCATTTT
CASSRDILNQPQHF
>NA|TRBV4-3|NA|TRBJ1-2
TGCGCCAGCAGCCAAGATCAGGCCAGCTTCAACTATGGCTACACCTTC
CASSQDQASFNYGYTF
>NA|TRBV6-6|NA|TRBJ1-2
TGTGCCAGCAGTCTGGCAGGGGATGGCTACACCTTC
CASSLAGDGYTF
>NA|TRBV4-3|NA|TRBJ1-4
TGCGCCAGCTCTGAAATCGGGGGGTATAGTAATGAAAAACTGTTTTTT
CASSEIGGYSNEKLFF
>NA|TRBV5-1|TRBD2|TRBJ2-7
TGCGCCAGCAGCTGGGGGACTAGCGTCTCCTACGAGCAGTACTTC
CASSWGTSVSYEQYF
>NA|TRBV3-1/TRBV3-2|TRBD1|TRBJ1-6
TGTGCCAGCAGCCAGACACAGGGGAGAAATAATTCACCCCTCCACTTT
CASSQTQGRNNSPLHF
>NA|TRBV10-3|NA|TRBJ1-2
TGTGCCATCAGTGAGTTTAAGCAAGTAAACTATGGCTACACCTTC
CAISEFKQVNYGYTF
>NA|TRBV21-1|NA|TRBJ1-3
TGTGCCAGCAACCCGGGACAGGGGGTATCTGGAAACACCATATATTTT
CASNPGQGVSGNTIYF
>NA|TRBV7-9|NA|TRBJ1-4
TGTGCCAGCAGCTTGGGGCGGTCAACTAATGAAAAACTGTTTTTT
CASSLGRSTNEKLFF
>NA|TRBV3-1/TRBV3-2|TRBD1|TRBJ2-5
TGTGCCAGCAGCGCCTCCGGGACAGGGCTAGAGACCCAGTACTTC
CASSASGTGLETQYF
>NA|TRBV7-3|NA|TRBJ1-1
TGTGCCAGCAGCCCCATCCCCGGGTCCACTGAAGCTTTCTTT
CASSPIPGSTEAFF
>NA|TRBV19|NA|TRBJ1-3
TGTGCCAGTAGTACCCCGGACAGAGGCTCTGGAAACACCATATATTTT
CASSTPDRGSGNTIYF
>NA|TRBV13|TRBD1|TRBJ2-6
TGTGCCAGCAGCCCCCGGACAGGGGACTCTGGGGCCAACGTCCTGACTTTC
CASSPRTGDSGANVLTF
>once|TRBV18|TRBD1|TRBJ2-7
TGTGCCAGCTCACCGACGGGACAGACCTCCTATGAGCAGTACTTC
CASSPTGQTSYEQYF
>once|TRBV18|NA|TRBJ1-4
TGTGCCAGCTCACTGGGCGTGATTGGTACAACTAATGAAAAACTGTTTTTT
CASSLGVIGTTNEKLFF
>once|TRBV9|NA|TRBJ2-1
TGTGCCAGCAGCGTAGACCAGTGGACTTACAATGAGCAGTTCTTC
CASSVDQWTYNEQFF
>NA|TRBV5-4|NA|TRBJ2-5
TGTGCCAGCAGCTTGGCCAGAGGTCGGGGAGGTGAGACCCAGTACTTC
CASSLARGRGGETQYF
>NA|TRBV5-1|TRBD1|TRBJ1-6
TGCGCCAGCAGCTTGGCCCCACTGAGACAGGGGTTAGAGTCACCCCTCCACTTT
CASSLAPLRQGLESPLHF
>NA|TRBV18|NA|TRBJ1-1
TGTGCCAGCTCACAGAAAACAGGGAACACTGAAGCTTTCTTT
CASSQKTGNTEAFF
>NA|TRBV5-1|TRBD2|TRBJ2-1
TGCGCCAGCAGCTTAGAACTAGCGGGCTACAATGAGCAGTTCTTC
CASSLELAGYNEQFF
>few|TRBV5-5|NA|TRBJ1-1
TGTGCCAGCAGCTTGGTGGGGGGGATGGCGAACACTGAAGCTTTCTTT
CASSLVGGMANTEAFF
>NA|TRBV28|TRBD1|TRBJ1-2
TGTGCCAGCAGCACTAAGGGGGCTCAAGGGCTCTATGGCTACACCTTC
CASSTKGAQGLYGYTF